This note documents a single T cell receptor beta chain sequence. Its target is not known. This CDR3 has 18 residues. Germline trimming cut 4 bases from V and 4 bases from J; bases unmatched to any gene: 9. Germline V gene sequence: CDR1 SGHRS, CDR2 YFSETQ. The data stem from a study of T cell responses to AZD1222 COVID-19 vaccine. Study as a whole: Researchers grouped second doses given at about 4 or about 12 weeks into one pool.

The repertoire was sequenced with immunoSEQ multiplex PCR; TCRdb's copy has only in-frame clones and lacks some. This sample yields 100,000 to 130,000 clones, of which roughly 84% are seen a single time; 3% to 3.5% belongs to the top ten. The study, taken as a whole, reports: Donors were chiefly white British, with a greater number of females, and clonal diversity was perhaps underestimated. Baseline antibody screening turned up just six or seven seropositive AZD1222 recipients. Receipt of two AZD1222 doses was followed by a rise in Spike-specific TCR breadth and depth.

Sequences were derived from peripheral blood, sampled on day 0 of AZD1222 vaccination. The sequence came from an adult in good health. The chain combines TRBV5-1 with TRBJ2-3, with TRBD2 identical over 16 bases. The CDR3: CASSTALGLAGGADTQYF. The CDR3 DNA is TGCGCCAGCAGCACCGCCCTGGGACTAGCGGGGGGGGCAGATACGCAGTATTTT.